This T cell receptor beta chain was sequenced in a study of T cells in localized non-small cell lung cancer. Details on this clone: The antigen is undetermined.

Profiling relied on immunoSEQ multiplex PCR, and the TCRdb table lists in-frame clones only, not all of them. The data contain 11,000 or so clones, about 29% of them singletons. Overall study results and limits: Uninvolved adjacent lung, not tumor, had the highest T cell clonality.

Germline CDR1 is LGHNT and CDR2 is FRNRAP. This CDR3 is built from 13 residues. The chain has TRBV12-5 and TRBJ2-1, with D unclear. The clonotype comes from a man aged 35 to 69 with stage I lung adenocarcinoma. Sequenced here: lung tumor tissue, sampled before any cancer treatment. DNA of the CDR3: TGTGCCAGCAAGACCACACTTTCCAATGAGCAGTTCTTC. This sequence encodes CASKTTLSNEQFF. The full variable domain, in which reference TRBV12-5 and TRBJ2-1 provide the parts outside the CDR3, is DARVTQTPRHKVTEMGQEVTMRCQPILGHNTVFWYRQTMMQGLELLAYFRNRAPLDDSGMPKDRFSAEMPDATLATLKIQPSEPRDSAVYFCASKTTLSNEQFFGPGTRLTVL.